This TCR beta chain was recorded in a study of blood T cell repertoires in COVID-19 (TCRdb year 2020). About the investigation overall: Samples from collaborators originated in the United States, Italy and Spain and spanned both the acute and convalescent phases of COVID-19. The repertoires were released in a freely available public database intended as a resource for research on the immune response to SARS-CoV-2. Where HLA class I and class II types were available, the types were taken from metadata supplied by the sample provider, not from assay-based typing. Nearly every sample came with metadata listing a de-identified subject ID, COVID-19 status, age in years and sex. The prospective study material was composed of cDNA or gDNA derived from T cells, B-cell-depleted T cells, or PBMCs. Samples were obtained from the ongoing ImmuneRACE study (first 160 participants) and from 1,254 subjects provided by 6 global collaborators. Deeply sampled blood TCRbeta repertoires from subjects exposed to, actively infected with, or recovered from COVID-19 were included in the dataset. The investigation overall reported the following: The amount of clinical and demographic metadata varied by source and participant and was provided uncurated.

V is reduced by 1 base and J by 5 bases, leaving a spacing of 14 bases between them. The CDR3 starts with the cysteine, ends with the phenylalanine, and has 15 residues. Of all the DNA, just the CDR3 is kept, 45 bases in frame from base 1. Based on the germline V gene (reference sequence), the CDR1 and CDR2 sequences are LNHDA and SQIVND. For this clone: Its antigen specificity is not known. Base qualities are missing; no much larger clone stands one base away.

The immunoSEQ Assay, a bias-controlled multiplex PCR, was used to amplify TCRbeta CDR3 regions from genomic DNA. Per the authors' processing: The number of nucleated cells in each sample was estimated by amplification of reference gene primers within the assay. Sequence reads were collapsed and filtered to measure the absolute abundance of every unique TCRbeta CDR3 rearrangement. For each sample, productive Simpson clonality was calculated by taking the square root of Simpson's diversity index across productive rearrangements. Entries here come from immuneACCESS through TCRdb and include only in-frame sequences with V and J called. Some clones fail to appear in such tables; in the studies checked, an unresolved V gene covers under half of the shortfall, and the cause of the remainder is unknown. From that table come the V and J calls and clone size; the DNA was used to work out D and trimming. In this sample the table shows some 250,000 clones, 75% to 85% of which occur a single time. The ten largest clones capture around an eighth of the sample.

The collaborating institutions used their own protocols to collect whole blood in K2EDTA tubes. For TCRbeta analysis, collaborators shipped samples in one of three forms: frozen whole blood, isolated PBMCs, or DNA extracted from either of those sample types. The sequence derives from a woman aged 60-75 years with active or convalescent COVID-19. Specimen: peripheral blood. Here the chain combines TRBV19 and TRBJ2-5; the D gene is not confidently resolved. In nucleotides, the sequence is TGTGCCAGTAGTATAGGGGCCCCCCGAAGGGAGACCCAGTACTTC. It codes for CASSIGAPRRETQYF.